A single sample is the source of the 18 T cell receptor beta chains below, sequenced in a study of cytomegalovirus exposure and HLA in healthy donors. Researchers ran the PCR with 60 Vbeta and 13 Jbeta primers. Clones were sequenced by immunoSEQ multiplex PCR, and TCRdb holds only the in-frame ones, with some missing. This table has more than 80,000 clones, more than 75% appearing once. Sequencing was performed on PBMCs. The origin of the receptors is a woman aged 50 to 60 in good health and CMV-seropositive.

The chain employs TRBV30 and TRBJ1-5, with D possibly matching TRBD1 (5 bases). Germline V gives CDR1 GTSNPN, CDR2 SVGIG (reference sequence). Trimming pared 0 bases from V and 1 base from J, leaving 7 bases between. The CDR3 covers 14 residues. The CDR3 bases are TGTGCCTGGAGTGTAGGGGCCAGCAATCAGCCCCAGCATTTT. The encoded protein is CAWSVGASNQPQHF.

The V call is TRBV30, the J call TRBJ2-1; 11 bases line up with TRBD1. The V and J ends lost 7 bases and 9 bases, in that order; junction bases with no gene match: 11. The CDR3 runs 14 residues. Germline V gene lookup returns CDR1 GTSNPN and CDR2 SVGIG (reference sequence). The CDR3 spells CAYRRTGGLGEQFF. The CDR3 DNA follows: TGTGCCTACCGTCGGACAGGGGGCTTGGGTGAGCAGTTCTTC. The whole variable domain, remainder taken from reference TRBV30 and TRBJ2-1, is SQTIHQWPATLVQPVGSPLSLECTVEGTSNPNLYWYRQAAGRGLQLLFYSVGIGQISSEVPQNLSASRPQDRQFILSSKKLLLSDSGFYLCAYRRTGGLGEQFFGPGTRLTVL.

This chain uses TRBV5-5 with TRBJ1-5; D possibly corresponds to TRBD1 (5 bases). Germline V gene sequence: CDR1 SGHKS, CDR2 YYEKEE (reference sequence). The germline V and J ends were trimmed by 2 bases and 2 bases, with 11 bases remaining between them. CDR3 size: 15 residues. The CDR3 reads CASSFKGGGNQPQHF. As DNA, the CDR3 is TGTGCCAGCAGCTTTAAGGGAGGGGGCAATCAGCCCCAGCATTTT. Full variable domain (missing parts from reference TRBV5-5 and TRBJ1-5): DAGVTQSPTHLIKTRGQQVTLRCSPISGHKSVSWYQQVLGQGPQFIFQYYEKEERGRGNFPDRFSARQFPNYSSELNVNALLLGDSALYLCASSFKGGGNQPQHFGDGTRLSIL.

J is TRBJ2-2 and V is TRBV5-4; D ambiguous. CDR1 SGHNT and CDR2 YYREEE come from the germline V gene (reference sequence). The V end lost 4 bases, the J end lost 1 base, and 11 bases lay between the germline ends. This CDR3 has 15 residues. The CDR3 bases are TGTGCCAGCAGCCCGGTCCCCCTGAACACCGGGGAGCTGTTTTTT. Its translation is CASSPVPLNTGELFF.

The genes are TRBV18 and TRBJ1-2; 8 positions agree with TRBD1. CDR1 and CDR2 (germline): KGHSH, LQKENI. This CDR3 region has 13 residues. V trimming: 3 bases; J trimming: 4 bases; junction bases outside the gene matches: 1. CDR3 loop: CASSPGQAYGYTF. In DNA, the CDR3 is TGTGCCAGCTCACCGGGACAGGCCTATGGCTACACCTTC.

The chain links TRBV27 to TRBJ1-1; a possible D gene is TRBD1 (6 bases). Germline V CDR1 and CDR2: MNHEY, SMNVEV (reference sequence). The V end was cut by 1 base, the J end by 6 bases, with 9 bases between. CDR3 size: 13 residues. In DNA form, the CDR3 reads TGTGCCAGCAGTTTATTGAGACAGGCTGAAGCTTTCTTT. Its translation is CASSLLRQAEAFF.

The gene calls are TRBV2 and TRBJ2-2, with a possible D match to TRBD1 (6 bases). This CDR3 is built from 15 residues. The germline V gene has CDR1 SNHLY and CDR2 FYNNEI. V was cut by 6 bases and J by 2 bases, with 13 bases left in between. The CDR3 is CASRRAGANTGELFF. The CDR3 DNA follows: TGTGCCAGCAGAAGGGCAGGGGCTAACACCGGGGAGCTGTTTTTT.

The CDR3 sequence is CASSVSRDRLVGYTF. The DNA of the CDR3 is TGTGCCAGCAGTGTCAGCAGGGATCGGTTAGTTGGCTACACCTTC. The chain links TRBV6-1 to TRBJ1-2, with a weak D call TRBD1 (5 bases). Looked up from germline, CDR1 is MNHNS and CDR2 is SASEGT. The CDR3 sequence is 15 residues long. Trimming stripped 4 bases from V and 7 bases from J, with 19 bases between.

The chain carries TRBV9 and TRBJ1-2; perhaps TRBD1 as D (6 bases). The CDR3 runs 11 residues. The germline V and J ends were trimmed by 6 bases and 7 bases, with 10 bases remaining between them. Germline V gene sequence: CDR1 SGDLS, CDR2 YYNGEE. CDR3 sequence (DNA): TGTGCCAGCATGGGGGCGCGTGGCTACACCTTC. It translates to CASMGARGYTF.

This clone has a handful of counts. V gene TRBV30 combines with J gene TRBJ1-1; the match to TRBD1 covers 10 bases. This CDR3 contains 15 residues. Germline CDR1 and CDR2: GTSNPN and SVGIG (reference sequence). The junction had 20 bases not matched to a gene; V was cut back by 8 bases and J by 11 bases. CDR3 nucleotides: TGTGCCAGTCAAGACAGGGGGCAAAGCTTTGTCTCGGCTTTCTTT. Translating it yields CASQDRGQSFVSAFF.

The CDR3 coding sequence is TGTGCCATCAGAAAAAAGGTGGGGCAGGGCATCTATGGCTACACCTTC. As protein: CAIRKKVGQGIYGYTF. The chain carries TRBV10-3 and TRBJ1-2; tentatively, D is TRBD1 (5 bases). V was pared by 6 bases and J by 4 bases, with 21 bases between. Looked up from germline, CDR1 is ENHRY and CDR2 is SYGVKD. This CDR3 is 16 amino acids long.

The V and J genes are TRBV6-1 and TRBJ1-2; D is perhaps TRBD1 (5 bases). V was clipped by 7 bases and J by 4 bases, with 16 bases between them. CDR1 and CDR2 (germline): MNHNS, SASEGT. The CDR3 is 14 amino acids. The CDR3 DNA reads as TGTGCCAGCAACCTTGTTGTGGGGGGCTATGGCTACACCTTC. Translated, it gives CASNLVVGGYGYTF.

The chain employs TRBV4-2 and TRBJ1-1; 9 nucleotides align to TRBD1. J gave up 6 bases and V 2 bases, and 13 bases lay outside the gene matches. Germline V gives CDR1 LGHNA, CDR2 YNFKEQ. The CDR3 contains 17 residues. The CDR3 spells CASSQIHRDRERSEAFF. The CDR3 nucleotides are TGTGCCAGCAGCCAAATTCACAGGGACAGGGAGAGATCTGAAGCTTTCTTT.

This clone was picked up a small number of times. The chain employs TRBV5-6 and TRBJ2-7; D not resolved. The CDR3 is 14 residues long. V was pared by 4 bases and J by 0 bases, with 11 bases between. Germline V gene sequence: CDR1 SGHDT, CDR2 YYEEEE. CDR3 in DNA: TGTGCCAGCAGCCGACGGGTGAGCTCCTACGAGCAGTACTTC. The encoded protein is CASSRRVSSYEQYF.

This chain links TRBV30 with TRBJ2-7; 8 bases fit TRBD2. The CDR3 totals 16 residues. The V gene's germline CDR1 is GTSNPN and CDR2 SVGIG (reference sequence). The V and J ends lost 1 base and 3 bases, in that order; junction bases with no gene match: 11. The CDR3 DNA follows: TGTGCCTGGAGTGGGGGGAGTAGACTAGCGCACTACGAGCAGTACTTC. It encodes CAWSGGSRLAHYEQYF.

CDR3 sequence: CASSFTAQQLSNQPQHF. The DNA for the CDR3 is TGTGCCAGTAGTTTCACTGCACAACAGCTTAGCAATCAGCCCCAGCATTTT. V usage is TRBV19 and J usage is TRBJ1-5, with D unresolved. V lost 5 bases, J lost 0 bases, and 17 bases lay in between. There are 17 residues in the CDR3. Germline CDR1 and CDR2: LNHDA and SQIVND (reference sequence).

The chain couples TRBV27 to TRBJ1-2, with D unresolved. The CDR3 loop spans 14 amino acids. The germline V gene encodes CDR1 MNHEY and CDR2 SMNVEV (reference sequence). Trimming stripped 5 bases from V and 3 bases from J, with 13 bases between. In nucleotides, the CDR3 is TGTGCCAGCAGTCCAAAGACCGACTACTATGGCTACACCTTC. Residues: CASSPKTDYYGYTF.

The chain uses TRBV5-4 and TRBJ2-5; 12 bases match TRBD2. The better agreement between TRBJ2-7 and the DNA end casts doubt on the J call. CDR3 length equals 15 residues. Germline V CDR1 and CDR2: SGHNT, YYREEE (reference sequence). The CDR3, as DNA: TGTGCCAGCAGCTCCGGACTAGCGGGGACCTACGAGCAGTACTTC. Its protein product is CASSSGLAGTYEQYF.